A selection of T cell receptor beta chains follows, all from one sample in a study of cytomegalovirus exposure and HLA in healthy donors. TCRdb's copy holds only in-frame clones and misses some; the assay was immunoSEQ multiplex PCR. The sample carries around 190,000 clones, 85% to 90% recorded once. Input material: PBMCs. Every receptor here comes from a woman under 30 in good health and CMV-seronegative. The conserved cysteine and the conserved F or W are not part of the CDR3 here.

V gene | CDR3 protein
TRBV6-5 | ASSPGTGNRPQH
TRBV5-1 | ASSEGGGLNEQY
TRBV7-9 | ASSLVLGGARLDEQY
TRBV7-8 | ASTRNQGTYT
TRBV29-1 | SVEDSESSGGGEQF
TRBV7-8 | ASSRNTGELF
TRBV6-1 | ASSDPGQGGTEAF
TRBV7-9 | ASSTRLAWGETQY
TRBV6-5 | ASSYSGLANQY
TRBV7-2 | ASSLRQGQGELF
TRBV5-4 | ASSLRVPDTQY
TRBV5-1 | ASSQPEGLGGGYT
TRBV29-1 | IGRGRTGEF
TRBV28 | ASRPTTDNEQF
TRBV9 | ASSGRDRGISTNEKLF
TRBV19 | ASSGFSRGQETQY
TRBV11-3 | ASSSQGSNYEQY
TRBV29-1 | SVTQETQY
TRBV9 | ASSARAGGSYGYT
TRBV5-6 | ASSLSGGFYEQY
TRBV18 | ASSPPGRAPETQY
TRBV2 | ASSVGPTDEQY
TRBV7-2 | ASSPDRGSYGYT
TRBV5-1 | ASSVVSGTSGSDTQY
TRBV5-1 | ASSASGGSYNEQF
TRBV4-3 | ASSQDVRDNGELF
TRBV6-1 | ASSEARGLIYTEAF
TRBV6-1 | ASRTGGDTEAF
TRBV2 | ASREGVRTGELF
TRBV10-3 | AISEPGEMNTEAF
TRBV7-9 | ASSIGRGLYGYT
TRBV18 | ASSRGQGPYGYT
TRBV4-1 | ASSQDNRAGALGEQF
TRBV5-1 | ASSWGDGAYEQY
TRBV7-9 | ASSLLGPNTEAF